This T cell receptor (beta chain) was captured by sequencing in a study of CD8+ T cells in alopecia areata. Reverse transcription of extracted RNA yielded cDNA, which provided the sequencing template. Profiling relied on immunoSEQ multiplex PCR, and the TCRdb table lists in-frame clones only, not all of them. The top ten hold around 5% of the sample, which has around 210,000 clones, more than 50% seen once. The CDR3 totals 16 residues. CDR1 and CDR2 from the germline V gene are SGHDT and YYEEEE. Unmatched junction bases numbered 7, after V lost 4 bases and J lost 2 bases. Sequencing was done on a sample of CD8+ T cells sorted from blood. The sequence was obtained from a human donor in good health. V is TRBV5-6 and J is TRBJ2-1; 9 nucleotides line up with TRBD2. The CDR3 DNA sequence: TGTGCCAGCAGCCGGGTTAGCGGGGGCCCCTACAATGAGCAGTTCTTC. Residues: CASSRVSGGPYNEQFF.